This T cell receptor (beta chain) emerged from a study of blood T cell repertoires in COVID-19. Whole-study context: Researchers got acute and convalescent COVID-19 samples from the United States, Italy and Spain. In each case, the material was cDNA or gDNA derived from T cells, B-cell-depleted T cells, or PBMCs.

The germline V gene has CDR1 SNHLY and CDR2 FYNNEI. The CDR3 is 14 amino acids. Trimming left V 1 base short and J 4 bases short, with 10 bases between. Per the authors' pipeline: Estimation of nucleated cell counts was performed using reference gene primer amplification. Generated by immunoSEQ multiplex PCR, the TCRdb table keeps only in-frame clones and is missing some. The DNA was the basis for D and trimming; V, J and clone size are from that table. The repertoire holds 130,000 to 150,000 clones, with just under 80% as singletons. This clone appeared once. Material for sequencing was peripheral blood. The chain recombines TRBV2 with TRBJ1-1; D is possibly TRBD1 (6 bases). This clonotype was sampled from a woman aged 60-70 years with acute or convalescent COVID-19. The CDR3 reads CASSEDEGVTEAFF. CDR3 in DNA: TGTGCCAGCAGTGAAGATGAGGGGGTCACTGAAGCTTTCTTT. The whole variable domain, filled in from reference TRBV2 and TRBJ1-1, reads EPEVTQTPSHQVTQMGQEVILRCVPISNHLYFYWYRQILGQKVEFLVSFYNNEISEKSEIFDDQFSVERPDGSNFTLKIRSTKLEDSAMYFCASSEDEGVTEAFFGQGTRLTVV.